Here is one T cell receptor (beta chain) with its context. Antigen unknown. Produced via immunoSEQ multiplex PCR; TCRdb's table is partial and in-frame only. The sample gives around 100,000 clones, almost 90% of which show up once; 8.4% is in the top ten. Trimming shortened V by 4 bases and J by 6 bases, and 16 bases separated the two germline ends. Germline V gene lookup returns CDR1 SGHTA and CDR2 FQGNSA. The CDR3 extends over 14 amino acids. These data originate in a study of T cell responses to AZD1222 COVID-19 vaccine. Findings and limits, study-wide: Spike-specific TCR breadth and depth grew following two AZD1222 doses. Spike regions recognized by vaccine-associated CD4 TCRs spanned the protein, led by 160-218 and 743-854.

The chain has TRBV7-2 and TRBJ2-7, with D perhaps being TRBD1 or TRBD2 (6 bases each). The sequence came from an adult in good health. The sample in question was peripheral blood, obtained on day 0 of AZD1222 vaccination. This CDR3 reads CASSWPGGSGEQYF. The DNA of the CDR3 is TGTGCCAGCAGCTGGCCCGGGGGCTCGGGCGAGCAGTACTTC.